This T cell receptor (beta chain) is drawn from a study of cytomegalovirus exposure and HLA in healthy donors. Study-level information: About 85 million unique TCRs from HLA-typed donors were held in an early release of data.

60 Vbeta and 13 Jbeta primers were used in PCR. The repertoire was sequenced with immunoSEQ multiplex PCR; TCRdb's copy has only in-frame clones and lacks some. The data show fewer than 200,000 clones, roughly 80% seen once. Findings and limits, study-wide: Most of the CMV-associated TCR beta chains (in a later analysis) appeared to be HLA-restricted. Overall, approximately 150 TCR beta chains were annotated as cytomegalovirus-associated.

With respect to this clone: The antigen remains unidentified.

The CDR3 length is 17 residues. Sample: PBMCs. The sequence was collected from a man between 18 and 29 years old in good health and CMV-seronegative. The chain employs TRBV12-2 and TRBJ2-5; the D segment call TRBD2 is taken from the table without a DNA check. TRBV12-2 is described as a pseudogene. CDR3 in DNA: TGTGCAAGTCGCCTCGGGACTAGCGGGAGAGCTAGGGAGACCCAGTACTTC. It yields the protein CASRLGTSGRARETQYF.